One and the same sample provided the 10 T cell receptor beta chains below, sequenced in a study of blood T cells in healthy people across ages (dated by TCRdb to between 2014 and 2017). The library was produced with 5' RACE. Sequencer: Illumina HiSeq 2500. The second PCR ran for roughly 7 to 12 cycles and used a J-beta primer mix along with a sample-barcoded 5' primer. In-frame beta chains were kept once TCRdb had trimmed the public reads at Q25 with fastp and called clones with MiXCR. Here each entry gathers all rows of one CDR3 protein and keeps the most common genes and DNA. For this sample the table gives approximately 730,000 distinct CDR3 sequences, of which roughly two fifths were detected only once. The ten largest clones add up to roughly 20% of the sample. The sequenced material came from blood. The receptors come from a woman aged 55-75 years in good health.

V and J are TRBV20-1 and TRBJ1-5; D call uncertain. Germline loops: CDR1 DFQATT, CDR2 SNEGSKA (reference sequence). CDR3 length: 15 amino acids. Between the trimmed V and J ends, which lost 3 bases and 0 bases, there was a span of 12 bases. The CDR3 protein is CSASSDAYSNQPQHF. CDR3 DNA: TGCAGTGCTAGTTCGGACGCTTATAGCAATCAGCCCCAGCATTTT.

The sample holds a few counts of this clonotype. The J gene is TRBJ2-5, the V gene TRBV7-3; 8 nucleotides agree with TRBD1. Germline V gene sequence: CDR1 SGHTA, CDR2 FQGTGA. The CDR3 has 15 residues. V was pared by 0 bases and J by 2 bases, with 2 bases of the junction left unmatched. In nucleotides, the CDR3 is TGTGCCAGCAGCTTAACTGGACAGGGTCAAGAGACCCAGTACTTC. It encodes CASSLTGQGQETQYF.

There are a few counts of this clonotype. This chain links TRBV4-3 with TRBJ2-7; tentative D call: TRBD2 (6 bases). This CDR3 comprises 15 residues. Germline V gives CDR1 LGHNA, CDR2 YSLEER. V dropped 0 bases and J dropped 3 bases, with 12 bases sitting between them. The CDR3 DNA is TGCGCCAGCAGCCAAGATAAAGGTAGCGGCTACGAGCAGTACTTC. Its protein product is CASSQDKGSGYEQYF.

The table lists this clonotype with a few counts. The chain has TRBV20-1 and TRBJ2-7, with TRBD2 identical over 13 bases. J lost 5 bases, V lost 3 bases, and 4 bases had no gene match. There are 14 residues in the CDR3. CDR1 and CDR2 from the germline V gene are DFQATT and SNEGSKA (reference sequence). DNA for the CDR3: TGCAGTGCTAGGACTAGCGGGAGGAACAACGAGCAGTACTTC. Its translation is CSARTSGRNNEQYF.

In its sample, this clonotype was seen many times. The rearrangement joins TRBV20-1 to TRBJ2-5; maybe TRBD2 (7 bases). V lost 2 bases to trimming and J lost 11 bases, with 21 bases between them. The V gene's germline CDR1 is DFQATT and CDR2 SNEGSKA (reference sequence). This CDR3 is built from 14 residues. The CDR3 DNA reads TGCAGTGCTAGACTGGGCGGGGGCATCGGAGAGCAGTACTTC. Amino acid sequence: CSARLGGGIGEQYF.

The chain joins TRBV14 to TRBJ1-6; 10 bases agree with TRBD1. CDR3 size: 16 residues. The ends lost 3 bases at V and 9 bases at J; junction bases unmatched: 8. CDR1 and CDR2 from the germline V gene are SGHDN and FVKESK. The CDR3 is CASSHPGQGYGSPLHF. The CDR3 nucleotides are TGTGCCAGCAGCCATCCGGGACAGGGGTATGGTTCACCCCTCCACTTT. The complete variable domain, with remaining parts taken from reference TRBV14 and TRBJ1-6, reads EAGVTQFPSHSVIEKGQTVTLRCDPISGHDNLYWYRRVMGKEIKFLLHFVKESKQDESGMPNNRFLAERTGGTYSTLKVQPAELEDSGVYFCASSHPGQGYGSPLHFGNGTRLTVT.

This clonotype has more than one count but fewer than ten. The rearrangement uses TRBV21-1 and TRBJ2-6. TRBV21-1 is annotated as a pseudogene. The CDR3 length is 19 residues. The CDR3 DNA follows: TGTGCCAGCAGCAAAGCCAGCAGCGCGAGAGGCTCTGGGGCCAACGTCCTGACTTTC. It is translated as CASSKASSARGSGANVLTF.

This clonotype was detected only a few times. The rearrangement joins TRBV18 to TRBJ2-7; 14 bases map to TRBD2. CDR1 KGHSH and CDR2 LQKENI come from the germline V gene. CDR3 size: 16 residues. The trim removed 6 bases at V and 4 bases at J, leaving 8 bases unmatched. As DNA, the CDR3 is TGTGCCAGCTCCCCGGGACTAGCGGGAGAAGGGTACGAGCAGTACTTC. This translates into CASSPGLAGEGYEQYF. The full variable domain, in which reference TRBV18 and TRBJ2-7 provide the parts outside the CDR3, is NAGVMQNPRHLVRRRGQEARLRCSPMKGHSHVYWYRQLPEEGLKFMVYLQKENIIDESGMPKERFSAEFPKEGPSILRIQQVVRGDSAAYFCASSPGLAGEGYEQYFGPGTRLTVT.

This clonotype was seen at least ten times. The CDR3 DNA is TGTGCCAGCAGTGAACGGCCTGGCTATGGCTACACCTTC. It translates to CASSERPGYGYTF. This chain connects TRBV25-1 to TRBJ1-2; D gene uncertain. Trimming removed 2 bases at V and 4 bases at J, with 8 bases between. The CDR3 runs to 13 residues. Looked up from germline, CDR1 is MGHDK and CDR2 is SYGVNS.

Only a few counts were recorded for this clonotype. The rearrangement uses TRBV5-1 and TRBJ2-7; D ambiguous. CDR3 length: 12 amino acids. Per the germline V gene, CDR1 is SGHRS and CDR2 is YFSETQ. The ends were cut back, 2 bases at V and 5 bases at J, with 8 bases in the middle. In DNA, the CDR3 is TGCGCCAGCAGCTTTGGGGAAAACGAGCAGTACTTC. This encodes CASSFGENEQYF.